What follows is one T cell receptor beta chain and its context. In the same sample, other DNA sequences code for this CDR3. These data belong to a study of T cell responses to AZD1222 COVID-19 vaccine. TCRdb's copy holds only in-frame clones and misses some; the assay was immunoSEQ multiplex PCR. Altogether under 200,000 clones are present, 88% being singletons, with the ten largest covering roughly 27%. V shed 4 bases and J shed 0 bases, with 4 bases lying between them. Germline V CDR1 and CDR2: SGHTA, FQGNSA. This CDR3 comprises 12 residues. Sequencing used peripheral blood, obtained 28 days after the second AZD1222 dose. The TCR comes from an adult who received the AZD1222 COVID-19 vaccine. The V call is TRBV7-2, the J call TRBJ2-7; D not certain. CDR3 nucleotides: TGTGCCAGCAGCTCCAGCTCCTACGAGCAGTACTTC. It codes for CASSSSSYEQYF.